Here is one T cell receptor (beta chain) with its context. Study processing details: Amplification of reference gene primers was used by the study to estimate nucleated cell counts. Produced via immunoSEQ multiplex PCR; TCRdb's table is partial and in-frame only. The V and J calls and clone size come from that table; D and trimming were worked out from the DNA. The sample holds over 150,000 clones, 75% to 90% seen once. The germline V and J ends were trimmed by 0 bases and 4 bases, with 12 bases remaining between them. The germline gives CDR1 MNHEY, CDR2 SVGEGT. The CDR3 is 15 residues long. The sample belongs to a study of blood T cell repertoires in COVID-19. Patients at the Seattle site were enrolled during active infection and followed longitudinally.

Sequencing was performed on peripheral blood. The V gene is TRBV6-2 or TRBV6-3, the J gene TRBJ2-5; the D gene is possibly TRBD1 (5 bases). The origin of this receptor is a woman aged 40 to 50 with COVID-19, enrolled during active disease. The CDR3 loop reads CASSYSAGSIETQYF. The CDR3 DNA sequence: TGTGCCAGCAGTTACTCGGCAGGGTCGATAGAGACCCAGTACTTC.